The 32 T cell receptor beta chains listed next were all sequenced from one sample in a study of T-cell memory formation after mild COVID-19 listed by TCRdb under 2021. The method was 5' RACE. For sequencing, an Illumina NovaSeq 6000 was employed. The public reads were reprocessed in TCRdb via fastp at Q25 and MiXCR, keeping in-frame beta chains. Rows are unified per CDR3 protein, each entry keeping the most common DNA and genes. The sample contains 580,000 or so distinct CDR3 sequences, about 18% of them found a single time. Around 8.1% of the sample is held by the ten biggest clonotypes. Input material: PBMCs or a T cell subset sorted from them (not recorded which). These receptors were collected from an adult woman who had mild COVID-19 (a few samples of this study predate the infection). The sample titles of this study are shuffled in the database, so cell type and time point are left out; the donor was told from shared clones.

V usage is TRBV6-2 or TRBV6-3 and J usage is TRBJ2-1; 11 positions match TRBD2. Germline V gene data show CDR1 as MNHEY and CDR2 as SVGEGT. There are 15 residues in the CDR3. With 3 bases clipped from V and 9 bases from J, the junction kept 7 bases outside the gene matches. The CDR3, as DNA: TGTGCCAGCAGTTATGCGCGACTAGCGGGAATTGAGCAGTTCTTC. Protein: CASSYARLAGIEQFF.

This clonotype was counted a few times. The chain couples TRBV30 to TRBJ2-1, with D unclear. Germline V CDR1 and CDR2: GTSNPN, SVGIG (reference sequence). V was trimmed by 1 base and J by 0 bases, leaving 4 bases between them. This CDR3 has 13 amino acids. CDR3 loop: CAWSATSYNEQFF. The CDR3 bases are TGTGCCTGGAGTGCAACCTCCTACAATGAGCAGTTCTTC.

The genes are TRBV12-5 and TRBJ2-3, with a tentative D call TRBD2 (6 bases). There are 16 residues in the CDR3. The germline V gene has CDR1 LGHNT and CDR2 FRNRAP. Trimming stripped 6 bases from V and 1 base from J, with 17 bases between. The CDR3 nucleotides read TGTGCTAGTGGCGAGGCACTAGCCGGGGGCACAGATACGCAGTATTTT. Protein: CASGEALAGGTDTQYF. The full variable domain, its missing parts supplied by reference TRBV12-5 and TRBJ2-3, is DARVTQTPRHKVTEMGQEVTMRCQPILGHNTVFWYRQTMMQGLELLAYFRNRAPLDDSGMPKDRFSAEMPDATLATLKIQPSEPRDSAVYFCASGEALAGGTDTQYFGPGTRLTVL.

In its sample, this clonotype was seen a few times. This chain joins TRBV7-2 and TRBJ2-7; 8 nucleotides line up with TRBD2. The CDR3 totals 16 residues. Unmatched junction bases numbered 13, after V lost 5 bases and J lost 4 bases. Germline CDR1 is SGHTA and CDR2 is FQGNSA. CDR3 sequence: CASSPSFRLAGYEQYF. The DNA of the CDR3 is TGTGCCAGCAGCCCTAGTTTTAGGCTAGCGGGTTACGAGCAGTACTTC. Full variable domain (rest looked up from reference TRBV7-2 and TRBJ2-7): GAGVSQSPSNKVTEKGKDVELRCDPISGHTALYWYRQSLGQGLEFLIYFQGNSAPDKSGLPSDRFSAERTGGSVSTLTIQRTQQEDSAVYLCASSPSFRLAGYEQYFGPGTRLTVT.

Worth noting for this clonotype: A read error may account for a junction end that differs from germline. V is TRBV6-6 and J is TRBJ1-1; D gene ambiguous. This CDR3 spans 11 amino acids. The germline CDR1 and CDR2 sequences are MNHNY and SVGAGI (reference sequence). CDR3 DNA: TGTGCCAGCAGTGGAAACATTGAAGCTTTCTTT. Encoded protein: CASSGNIEAFF.

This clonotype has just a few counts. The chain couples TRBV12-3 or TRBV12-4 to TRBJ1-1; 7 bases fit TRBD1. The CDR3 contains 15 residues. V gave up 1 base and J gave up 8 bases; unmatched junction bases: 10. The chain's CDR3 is CASSLGQGNPKEAFF. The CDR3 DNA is TGTGCCAGCAGTTTAGGACAGGGTAATCCCAAAGAAGCTTTCTTT.

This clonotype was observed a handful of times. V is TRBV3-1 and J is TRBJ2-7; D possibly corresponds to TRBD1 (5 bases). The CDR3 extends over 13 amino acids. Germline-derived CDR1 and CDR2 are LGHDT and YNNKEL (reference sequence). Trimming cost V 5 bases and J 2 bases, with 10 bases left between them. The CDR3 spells CASSRGFTYEQYF. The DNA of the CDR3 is TGTGCCAGCAGCAGGGGATTTACCTACGAGCAGTACTTC.

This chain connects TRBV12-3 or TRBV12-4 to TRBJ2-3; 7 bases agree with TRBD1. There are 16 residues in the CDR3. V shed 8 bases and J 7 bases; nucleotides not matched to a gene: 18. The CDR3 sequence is CASLLRRRGLIYTQYF. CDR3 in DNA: TGTGCCAGCCTCCTCCGGCGTAGGGGGCTGATTTATACGCAGTATTTT.

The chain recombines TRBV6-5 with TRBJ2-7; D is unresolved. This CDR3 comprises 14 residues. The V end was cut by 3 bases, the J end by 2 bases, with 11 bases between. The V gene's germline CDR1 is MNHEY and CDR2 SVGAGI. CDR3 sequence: CASSYEAQTYEQYF. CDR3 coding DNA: TGTGCCAGCAGTTATGAAGCACAAACCTACGAGCAGTACTTC.

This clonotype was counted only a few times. CDR3: CASSQVLDKNTEAFF. As DNA, the CDR3 is TGCGCCAGCAGCCAAGTTTTAGACAAGAACACTGAAGCTTTCTTT. The J gene is TRBJ1-1, the V gene TRBV4-1; the D is unclear. V lost 1 base, J lost 1 base, and 10 bases lay in between. This CDR3 has 15 residues. Germline CDR1 is MGHRA and CDR2 is YSYEKL.

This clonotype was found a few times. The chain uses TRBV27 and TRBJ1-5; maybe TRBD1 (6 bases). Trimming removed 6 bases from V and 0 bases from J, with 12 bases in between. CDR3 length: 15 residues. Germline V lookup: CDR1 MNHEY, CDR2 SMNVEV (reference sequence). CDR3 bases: TGTGCCAGCAGCCCCAGGGGTTATAGCAATCAGCCCCAGCATTTT. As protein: CASSPRGYSNQPQHF.

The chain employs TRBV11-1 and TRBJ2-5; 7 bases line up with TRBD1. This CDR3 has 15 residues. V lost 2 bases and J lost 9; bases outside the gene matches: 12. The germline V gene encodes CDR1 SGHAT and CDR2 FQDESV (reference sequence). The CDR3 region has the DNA TGTGCCAGCAGCTTACGCCCCAGGGGGAAGTTAGCCCAGTACTTC. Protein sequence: CASSLRPRGKLAQYF. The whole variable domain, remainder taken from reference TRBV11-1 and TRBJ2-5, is EAEVAQSPRYKITEKSQAVAFWCDPISGHATLYWYRQILGQGPELLVQFQDESVVDDSQLPKDRFSAERLKGVDSTLKIQPAELGDSAMYLCASSLRPRGKLAQYFGPGTRLLVL.

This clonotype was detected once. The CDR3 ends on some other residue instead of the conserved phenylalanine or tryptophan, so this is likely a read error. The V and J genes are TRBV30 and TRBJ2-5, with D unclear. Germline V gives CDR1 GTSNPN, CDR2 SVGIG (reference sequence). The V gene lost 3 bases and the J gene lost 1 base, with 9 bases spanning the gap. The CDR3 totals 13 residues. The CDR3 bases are TGTGCCTGGAGCCAGGTTTCCCAAGAGACCCAGTACTTA. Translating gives CAWSQVSQETQYL.

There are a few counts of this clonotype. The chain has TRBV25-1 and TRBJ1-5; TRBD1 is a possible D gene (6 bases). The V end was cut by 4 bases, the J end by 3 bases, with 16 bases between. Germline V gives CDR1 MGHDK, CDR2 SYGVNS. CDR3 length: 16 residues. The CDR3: CASSGLSGTPNQPQHF. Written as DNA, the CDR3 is TGTGCCAGCAGTGGACTCTCCGGGACACCCAATCAGCCCCAGCATTTT. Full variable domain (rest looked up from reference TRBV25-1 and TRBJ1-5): EADIYQTPRYLVIGTGKKITLECSQTMGHDKMYWYQQDPGMELHLIHYSYGVNSTEKGDLSSESTVSRIRTEHFPLTLESARPSHTSQYLCASSGLSGTPNQPQHFGDGTRLSIL.

CDR3 nucleotide sequence: TGCAGTGCTAGAGATCGGCCTAGCGGGGGGCTAACCTACGAGCAGTACTTC. Translation: CSARDRPSGGLTYEQYF. The J gene is TRBJ2-7, the V gene TRBV20-1, with 11 bases identical to TRBD2. With V trimmed by 0 bases and J by 2 bases, 9 bases remained unmatched. The germline CDR1 and CDR2 sequences are DFQATT and SNEGSKA (reference sequence). The CDR3 loop spans 17 amino acids.

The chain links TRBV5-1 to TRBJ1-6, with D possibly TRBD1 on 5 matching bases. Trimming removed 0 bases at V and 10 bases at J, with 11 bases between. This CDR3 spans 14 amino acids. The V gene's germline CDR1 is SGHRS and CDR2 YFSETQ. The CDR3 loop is CASSLAGQGSPLHF. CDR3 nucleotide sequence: TGCGCCAGCAGCTTGGCAGGGCAGGGATCACCCCTCCACTTT.

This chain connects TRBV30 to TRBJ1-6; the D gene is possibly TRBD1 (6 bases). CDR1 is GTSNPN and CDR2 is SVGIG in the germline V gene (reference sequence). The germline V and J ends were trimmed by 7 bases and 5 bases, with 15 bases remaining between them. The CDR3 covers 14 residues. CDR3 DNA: TGTGCCTCAAATCCCCAGGGGAATAATTCACCCCTCCACTTT. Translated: CASNPQGNNSPLHF.

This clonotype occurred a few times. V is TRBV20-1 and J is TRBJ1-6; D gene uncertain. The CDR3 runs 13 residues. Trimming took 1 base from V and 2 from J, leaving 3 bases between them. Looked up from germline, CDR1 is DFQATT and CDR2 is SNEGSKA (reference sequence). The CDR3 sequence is CSARGAYNSPLHF. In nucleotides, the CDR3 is TGCAGTGCTAGAGGGGCCTATAATTCACCCCTCCACTTT.

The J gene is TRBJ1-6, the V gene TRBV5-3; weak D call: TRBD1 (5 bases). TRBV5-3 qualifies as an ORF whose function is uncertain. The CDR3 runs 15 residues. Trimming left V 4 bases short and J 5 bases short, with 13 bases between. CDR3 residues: CARSASGTHNSPLHF. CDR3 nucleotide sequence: TGTGCCAGAAGCGCCTCCGGGACCCATAATTCACCCCTCCACTTT.

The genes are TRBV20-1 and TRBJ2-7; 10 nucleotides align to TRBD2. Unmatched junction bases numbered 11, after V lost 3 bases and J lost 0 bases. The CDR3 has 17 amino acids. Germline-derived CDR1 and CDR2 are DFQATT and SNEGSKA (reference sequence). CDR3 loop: CSASPPLAGAGSYEQYF. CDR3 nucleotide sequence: TGCAGTGCTAGCCCACCCCTAGCGGGAGCGGGCTCCTACGAGCAGTACTTC.

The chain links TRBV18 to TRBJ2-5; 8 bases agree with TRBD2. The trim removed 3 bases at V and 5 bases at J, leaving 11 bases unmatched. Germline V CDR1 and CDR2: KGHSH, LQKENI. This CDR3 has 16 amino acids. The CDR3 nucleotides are TGTGCCAGCTCACCCCTTCCGGGGGGGGCGGCGGAGACCCAGTACTTC. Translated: CASSPLPGGAAETQYF.

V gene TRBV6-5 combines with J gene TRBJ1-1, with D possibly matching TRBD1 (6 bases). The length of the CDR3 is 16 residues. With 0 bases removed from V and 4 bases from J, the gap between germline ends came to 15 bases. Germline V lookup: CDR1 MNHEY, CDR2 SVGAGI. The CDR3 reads CASSYSPGGGVTEAFF. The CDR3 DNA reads TGTGCCAGCAGTTACTCCCCCGGGGGGGGCGTCACTGAAGCTTTCTTT.

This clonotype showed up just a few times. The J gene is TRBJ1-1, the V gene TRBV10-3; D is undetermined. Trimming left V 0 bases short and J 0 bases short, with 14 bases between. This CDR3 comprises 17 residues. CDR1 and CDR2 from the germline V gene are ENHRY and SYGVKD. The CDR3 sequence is CAISESSYVEMNTEAFF. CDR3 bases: TGTGCCATCAGTGAGTCGAGTTACGTAGAGATGAACACTGAAGCTTTCTTT.

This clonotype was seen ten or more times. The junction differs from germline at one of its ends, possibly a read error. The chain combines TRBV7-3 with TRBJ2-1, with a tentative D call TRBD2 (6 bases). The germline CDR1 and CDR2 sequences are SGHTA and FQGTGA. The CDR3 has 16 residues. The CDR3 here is CASSITSILSYNEQFF. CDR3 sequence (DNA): TGTGCCAGCAGCATAACTAGCATCCTCTCCTACAATGAGCAGTTCTTC.

CDR3 in amino acids: CASTRGLQGSSTDTQYF. For the CDR3, the DNA is TGTGCCTCGACCCGTGGACTTCAGGGCTCTAGCACAGATACGCAGTATTTT. This chain connects TRBV10-3 to TRBJ2-3, with D perhaps TRBD1 or TRBD2 (5 bases each). V was shortened by 11 bases and J by 0 bases, with 24 bases between the two germline ends. In germline, CDR1 is ENHRY, CDR2 SYGVKD. The CDR3 totals 17 residues.

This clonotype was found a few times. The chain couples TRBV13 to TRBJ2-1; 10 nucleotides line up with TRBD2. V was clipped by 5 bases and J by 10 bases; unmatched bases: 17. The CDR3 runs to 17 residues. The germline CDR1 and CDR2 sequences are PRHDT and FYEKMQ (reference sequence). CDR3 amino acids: CASSAGPQRGGQGEQFF. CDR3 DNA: TGTGCCAGCAGCGCAGGCCCCCAGCGGGGGGGCCAAGGGGAGCAGTTCTTC.

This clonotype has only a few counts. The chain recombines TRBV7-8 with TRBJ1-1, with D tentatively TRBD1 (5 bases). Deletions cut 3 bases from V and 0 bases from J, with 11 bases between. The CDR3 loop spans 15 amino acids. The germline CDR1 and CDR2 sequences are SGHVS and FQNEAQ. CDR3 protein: CASSLRGGMNTEAFF. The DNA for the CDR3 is TGTGCCAGCAGCTTGAGGGGTGGAATGAACACTGAAGCTTTCTTT.

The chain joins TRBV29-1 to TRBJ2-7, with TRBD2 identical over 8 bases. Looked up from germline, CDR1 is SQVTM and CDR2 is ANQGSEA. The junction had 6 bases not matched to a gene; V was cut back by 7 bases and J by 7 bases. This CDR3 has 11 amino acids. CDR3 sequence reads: CSARGGGEQYF. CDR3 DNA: TGCAGCGCCCGGGGGGGGGGTGAGCAGTACTTC.

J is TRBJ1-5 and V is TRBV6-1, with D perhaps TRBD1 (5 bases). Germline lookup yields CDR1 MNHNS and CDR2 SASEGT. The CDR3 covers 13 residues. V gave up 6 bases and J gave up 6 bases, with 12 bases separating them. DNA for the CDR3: TGTGCCAGCAGCCGGACAAACATTCAGCCCCAGCATTTT. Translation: CASSRTNIQPQHF.

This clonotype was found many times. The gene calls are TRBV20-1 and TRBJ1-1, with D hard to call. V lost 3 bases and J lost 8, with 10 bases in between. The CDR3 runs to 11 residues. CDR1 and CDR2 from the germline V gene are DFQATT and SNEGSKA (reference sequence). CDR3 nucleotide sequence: TGCAGTGCTAGTACCGTGGGGGAAGCTTTCTTT. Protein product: CSASTVGEAFF.

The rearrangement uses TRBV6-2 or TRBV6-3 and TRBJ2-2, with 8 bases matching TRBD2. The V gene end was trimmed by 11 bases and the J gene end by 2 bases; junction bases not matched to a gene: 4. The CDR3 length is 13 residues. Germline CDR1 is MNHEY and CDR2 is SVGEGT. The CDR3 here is CAGGRTNTGELFF. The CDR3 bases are TGTGCCGGCGGGAGGACTAACACCGGGGAGCTGTTTTTT.

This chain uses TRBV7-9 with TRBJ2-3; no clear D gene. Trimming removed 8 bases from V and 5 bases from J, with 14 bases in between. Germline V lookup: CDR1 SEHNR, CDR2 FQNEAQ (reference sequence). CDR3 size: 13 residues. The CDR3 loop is CASGGRLGDTQYF. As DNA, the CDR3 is TGTGCCAGCGGCGGAAGACTTGGAGATACGCAGTATTTT.